Following are 16 T cell receptor beta chains from one sample sequenced in a study of T-cell reconstitution after alpha-beta-depleted transplantation in children. Preparing the TCRbeta library involved the use of unique molecular identifiers. Each CDR3 protein gets one entry after TCRdb re-called the PCR reads with MiXCR. The sample includes 640,000 or so distinct CDR3 sequences, roughly 15% of them seen just once. Sequenced here: PBMCs from the stem cell graft donor, sampled from the stem cell graft. These receptors all stem from a human donor who donated a stem cell graft to a child with acute myeloid leukemia.

This chain connects TRBV5-4 to TRBJ1-2; no clear D gene. CDR1 is SGHNT and CDR2 is YYREEE in the germline V gene (reference sequence). CDR3 length: 11 residues. Trimming shortened V by 2 bases and J by 8 bases, and 7 bases separated the two germline ends. The CDR3 DNA reads as TGTGCCAGCAGCTTCGGGTTGGGCTACACCTTC. This codes for CASSFGLGYTF.

At least ten counts were recorded for this clonotype. An end of the junction does not agree with germline; a read error may underlie this. This chain joins TRBV5-1 and TRBJ2-1, with D perhaps TRBD1 (8 bases). From germline, CDR1 is SGHRS and CDR2 YFSETQ. This CDR3 has 15 amino acids. CDR3 residues: CASSGTGSSYNEQFF. The CDR3 DNA sequence: TGTGCCAGCAGCGGGACAGGTAGCTCCTACAATGAGCAGTTCTTC.

This clonotype has a count of ten or more. The chain uses TRBV7-3 and TRBJ2-5, with D possibly TRBD2 on 6 matching bases. Germline V gene sequence: CDR1 SGHTA, CDR2 FQGTGA. The ends were cut back, 6 bases at V and 5 bases at J, with 13 bases in the middle. CDR3 length: 13 amino acids. Written as DNA, the CDR3 is TGTGCCAGCAGGTTAGGAGGGACGGAGACCCAGTACTTC. Its translation: CASRLGGTETQYF.

This clonotype was found many times. This chain links TRBV6-1 with TRBJ2-7; D call uncertain. The V end lost 7 bases, the J end lost 4 bases, and 17 bases lay between the germline ends. Germline CDR1 and CDR2: MNHNS and SASEGT. The CDR3 totals 14 residues. CDR3: CASKYTAQAYEQYV. The CDR3 DNA sequence: TGTGCCAGCAAATACACCGCCCAGGCTTACGAGCAGTACGTC.

This clonotype was seen many times. CDR3 loop: CAISEDQETQYF. The CDR3 coding sequence is TGTGCCATCAGTGAGGACCAAGAGACCCAGTACTTC. The chain uses TRBV10-3 and TRBJ2-5; no reliable D call. Germline V lookup: CDR1 ENHRY, CDR2 SYGVKD. With 2 bases removed from V and 0 bases from J, the gap between germline ends came to 1 base. This CDR3 region has 12 residues.

This clonotype has only a few counts. The chain joins TRBV20-1 to TRBJ2-1, with TRBD2 identical over 11 bases. There are 17 residues in the CDR3. Trimming removed 6 bases from V and 2 bases from J; junction bases left unmatched: 12. Germline lookup yields CDR1 DFQATT and CDR2 SNEGSKA (reference sequence). DNA of the CDR3: TGCAGTGCCCTAGTTCCTAGCGGGGGGTTGACCTACAATGAGCAGTTCTTC. It translates to CSALVPSGGLTYNEQFF.

The chain combines TRBV5-1 with TRBJ2-2; D gene uncertain. The CDR3 loop spans 14 amino acids. Per germline, CDR1 SGHRS and CDR2 YFSETQ. Trimming left V 7 bases short and J 4 bases short, with 14 bases between. The CDR3 DNA reads as TGCGCCAGCCCACGACCACGATTCACCGGGGAGCTGTTTTTT. Translation gives CASPRPRFTGELFF.

V gene TRBV27 combines with J gene TRBJ1-1; D remains ambiguous. The CDR3 has 13 amino acids. Trimming removed 5 bases from V and 1 base from J, with 8 bases in between. The germline V gene encodes CDR1 MNHEY and CDR2 SMNVEV (reference sequence). In nucleotides, the CDR3 is TGTGCCAGCAGTATGACACCGAACACTGAAGCTTTCTTT. Amino acids: CASSMTPNTEAFF.

J is TRBJ1-1 and V is TRBV5-1; 7 bases agree with TRBD1. V lost 4 bases to trimming and J lost 3 bases; unmatched junction nucleotides: 15. The CDR3 runs to 17 residues. Germline V lookup: CDR1 SGHRS, CDR2 YFSETQ. The CDR3 nucleotides read TGCGCCAGCAGCCCCATGGCCAGGGGGGGATCGGACACTGAAGCTTTCTTT. The encoded protein is CASSPMARGGSDTEAFF.

This clonotype appeared many times. DNA for the CDR3: TGTGCCAGCAGTCCAGATCCCGGGACACTTGAAGCTTTCTTT. This sequence encodes CASSPDPGTLEAFF. V and J are TRBV12-3 or TRBV12-4 and TRBJ1-1, with TRBD1 as a possible D gene (6 bases). The ends were cut back, 5 bases at V and 7 bases at J, with 17 bases in the middle. The CDR3 consists of 14 residues.

This clonotype was detected a few times. The genes are TRBV7-2 and TRBJ1-1; D remains unclear. V was shortened by 0 bases and J by 0 bases, with 11 bases between the two germline ends. The CDR3 length is 16 residues. Germline loops: CDR1 SGHTA, CDR2 FQGNSA. Here the CDR3 reads CASSLASDVMNTEAFF. CDR3 nucleotides: TGTGCCAGCAGCTTAGCCTCGGATGTCATGAACACTGAAGCTTTCTTT.

This clonotype showed up many times. The chain employs TRBV12-3 or TRBV12-4 and TRBJ1-2; D unclear. V was shortened by 4 bases and J by 2 bases, with 11 bases between the two germline ends. The CDR3 contains 14 residues. The CDR3 reads CASSSSTSNYGYTF. DNA for the CDR3: TGTGCCAGCAGTTCCTCAACAAGCAACTATGGCTACACCTTC.

The sample holds a few counts of this clonotype. The rearrangement joins TRBV11-2 to TRBJ2-7, with D perhaps TRBD1 or TRBD2 (5 bases each). The CDR3 sequence is 14 residues long. Trimming pared 3 bases from V and 4 bases from J, leaving 13 bases between. Per germline, CDR1 SGHAT and CDR2 FQNNGV. The CDR3 here is CASSFQMGRYEQYV. The CDR3 nucleotides are TGTGCCAGCAGCTTCCAGATGGGACGATACGAGCAGTACGTC.

A few counts support this clonotype. The V gene is TRBV6-1, the J gene TRBJ2-1, with 11 bases fitting TRBD2. The V gene's germline CDR1 is MNHNS and CDR2 SASEGT. The CDR3 loop spans 16 amino acids. The junction had 13 bases not matched to a gene; V was cut back by 6 bases and J by 9 bases. DNA for the CDR3: TGTGCCAGCAGCCCCCGAGTAGCGGGGGGGCCTAGTGAGCAGTTCTTC. Amino acid sequence: CASSPRVAGGPSEQFF.

This chain joins TRBV12-3 or TRBV12-4 and TRBJ2-1; D gene unclear. The CDR3 contains 16 residues. V lost 4 bases, J lost 8 bases, and 21 bases lay in between. CDR3 coding DNA: TGTGCCAGCAGTTCTAGTTCCCAAAACCTTCAGTATGAGCAGTTCTTC. It codes for CASSSSSQNLQYEQFF.

This clonotype was observed at least ten times. The V gene is TRBV20-1, the J gene TRBJ2-7; 9 bases line up with TRBD1. The CDR3 has 14 amino acids. Germline V gives CDR1 DFQATT, CDR2 SNEGSKA (reference sequence). V shed 5 bases, J shed 4 bases, and the junction held 9 bases outside the gene matches. The DNA for the CDR3 is TGCAGTGCTTTTCGGGACAGGGTATCGTACGAGCAGTACTTC. Protein: CSAFRDRVSYEQYF.